The 32 T cell receptor beta chains below come from one sample, sequenced in a study of lymphopenia after photon versus proton radiotherapy. TCRdb's copy holds only in-frame clones and misses some; the assay was immunoSEQ multiplex PCR. This table holds 35,000 to 45,000 clones, under 85% found once. Sequenced material: peripheral blood, taken from a patient treated with proton-based radiotherapy. Receptors were obtained from a woman in her seventies with pancreatic cancer.

The chain uses TRBV19 and TRBJ1-1; 7 nucleotides agree with TRBD1. CDR3 size: 15 residues. CDR1 LNHDA and CDR2 SQIVND come from the germline V gene (reference sequence). Unmatched junction bases numbered 4, after V lost 3 bases and J lost 0 bases. As DNA, the CDR3 is TGTGCCAGTAGTATGGGGACAGCGATGAACACTGAAGCTTTCTTT. Amino acids: CASSMGTAMNTEAFF.

The chain couples TRBV11-3 to TRBJ1-2, with 10 bases fitting TRBD1. After removal of 3 bases from V and 5 bases from J, the junction contained 9 bases not matched to a gene. This CDR3 has 16 residues. The V gene's germline CDR1 is SGHNT and CDR2 YENEEA. CDR3 residues: CASSLGTGATSYGYTF. Written as DNA, the CDR3 is TGTGCCAGCAGCTTGGGGACAGGGGCCACTTCTTATGGCTACACCTTC.

The chain is built from TRBV6-4 and TRBJ1-1; D uncertain. Trimming cost V 2 bases and J 1 base, with 8 bases left between them. Germline assignment: CDR1 MRHNA and CDR2 SNTAGT. The CDR3 totals 14 residues. The CDR3 nucleotides are TGTGCCAGCAGTGACACGGGTACGAACACTGAAGCTTTCTTT. Protein: CASSDTGTNTEAFF.

This CDR3 reads CASSITHDFTDTQYF. The CDR3 region has the DNA TGTGCCAGTAGTATCACACACGATTTCACAGATACGCAGTATTTT. The V and J genes are TRBV19 and TRBJ2-3; D call uncertain. CDR1 and CDR2 (germline): LNHDA, SQIVND (reference sequence). The V gene lost 3 bases and the J gene lost 2 bases, with 12 bases spanning the gap. The CDR3 has 15 residues. Full variable domain (remainder filled in from reference TRBV19 and TRBJ2-3): DGGITQSPKYLFRKEGQNVTLSCEQNLNHDAMYWYRQDPGQGLRLIYYSQIVNDFQKGDIAEGYSVSREKKESFPLTVTSAQKNPTAFYLCASSITHDFTDTQYFGPGTRLTVL.

This clone was seen a handful of times. This chain uses TRBV18 with TRBJ1-1; weak D call: TRBD1 (5 bases). The CDR3 is 16 amino acids. Trimming removed 4 bases from V and 4 bases from J, with 19 bases in between. Germline assignment: CDR1 KGHSH and CDR2 LQKENI. Here the CDR3 DNA reads TGTGCCAGCTCACTGGGGGGTGCAACGCTGCGCACTGAAGCTTTCTTT. It codes for CASSLGGATLRTEAFF. Full variable domain (outside the CDR3, taken from reference TRBV18 and TRBJ1-1): NAGVMQNPRHLVRRRGQEARLRCSPMKGHSHVYWYRQLPEEGLKFMVYLQKENIIDESGMPKERFSAEFPKEGPSILRIQQVVRGDSAAYFCASSLGGATLRTEAFFGQGTRLTVV.

V usage is TRBV19 and J usage is TRBJ1-1, with D tentatively TRBD1 (5 bases). The length of the CDR3 is 14 residues. The V end was cut by 9 bases, the J end by 1 base, with 15 bases between. Germline V gene sequence: CDR1 LNHDA, CDR2 SQIVND (reference sequence). The CDR3 bases are TGTGCCAGCACTGTTGACAGAGGGAACACTGAAGCTTTCTTT. Residues: CASTVDRGNTEAFF.

The gene calls are TRBV7-9 and TRBJ2-7, with TRBD2 matching 11 bases. The CDR3 covers 15 residues. The V gene's germline CDR1 is SEHNR and CDR2 FQNEAQ (reference sequence). The V gene end was trimmed by 5 bases and the J gene end by 6 bases; junction bases not matched to a gene: 9. For the CDR3, the DNA is TGTGCCAGCAGCCCGGAACTAGCGGGAGCGGGCGAGCAGTACTTC. Translating gives CASSPELAGAGEQYF.

CDR3 region: CASSPDRGQPQHF. CDR3 sequence (DNA): TGTGCCAGCTCACCGGACAGGGGTCAGCCCCAGCATTTT. The chain links TRBV18 to TRBJ1-5, with 9 bases aligning to TRBD1. Germline V gives CDR1 KGHSH, CDR2 LQKENI. Trimming cost V 3 bases and J 6 bases; bases outside gene matches: 0. CDR3 length equals 13 residues. Full variable domain (outside the CDR3, taken from reference TRBV18 and TRBJ1-5): NAGVMQNPRHLVRRRGQEARLRCSPMKGHSHVYWYRQLPEEGLKFMVYLQKENIIDESGMPKERFSAEFPKEGPSILRIQQVVRGDSAAYFCASSPDRGQPQHFGDGTRLSIL.

The chain is built from TRBV28 and TRBJ2-3, with 7 bases lining up with TRBD1. The germline V gene has CDR1 MDHEN and CDR2 SYDVKM. This CDR3 spans 16 amino acids. The trim removed 5 bases at V and 2 bases at J, leaving 10 bases unmatched. CDR3 loop: CASSVTGHGYTDTQYF. Here the CDR3 DNA reads TGTGCCAGCAGTGTGACAGGGCATGGGTACACAGATACGCAGTATTTT.

This clone was observed a handful of times. This chain uses TRBV19 with TRBJ2-2; 10 bases fit TRBD1. From germline, CDR1 is LNHDA and CDR2 SQIVND (reference sequence). This CDR3 region has 16 residues. Trimming removed 7 bases from V and 6 bases from J; junction bases left unmatched: 11. As DNA, the CDR3 is TGTGCCAGTACCAAGGACAGGGGGTCGGTTGCCGGGGAGCTGTTTTTT. As protein: CASTKDRGSVAGELFF.

V usage is TRBV29-1 and J usage is TRBJ2-1; 7 bases are shared with TRBD2. The CDR3 has 10 amino acids. CDR1 SQVTM and CDR2 ANQGSEA come from the germline V gene. J lost 12 bases, V lost 6 bases, and 5 bases had no gene match. The CDR3 sequence: CSVPSGRQFF. The CDR3 nucleotides are TGCAGCGTACCTAGCGGAAGGCAGTTCTTC.

The J gene is TRBJ2-3, the V gene TRBV9; D possibly corresponds to TRBD2 (7 bases). V was cut by 4 bases and J by 4 bases, with 19 bases left in between. Germline assignment: CDR1 SGDLS and CDR2 YYNGEE. The CDR3 is 16 residues long. CDR3: CASSLEGGLVSDTQYF. The CDR3 nucleotides are TGTGCCAGCAGCCTAGAGGGGGGGCTGGTATCAGATACGCAGTATTTT.

This rearrangement joins TRBV5-4 to TRBJ2-2; no clear D gene. The V gene's germline CDR1 is SGHNT and CDR2 YYREEE (reference sequence). The V and J ends lost 2 bases and 7 bases respectively, with 6 bases between them. The CDR3 runs to 12 residues. CDR3 coding DNA: TGTGCCAGCAGCTTTGGCGGCGGGGAGCTGTTTTTT. It specifies CASSFGGGELFF.

The chain has TRBV25-1 and TRBJ1-4; the D gene is possibly TRBD1 (6 bases). The length of the CDR3 is 14 residues. Germline CDR1 MGHDK, CDR2 SYGVNS. V lost 2 bases, J lost 7 bases, and 11 bases lay in between. The DNA for the CDR3 is TGTGCCAGCAGTGAAACACAAGGGGGTGAAAAACTGTTTTTT. Protein: CASSETQGGEKLFF.

J is TRBJ2-2 and V is TRBV20-1, with D hard to call. The V gene lost 3 bases and the J gene lost 7 bases, with 6 bases spanning the gap. Germline V gene lookup returns CDR1 DFQATT and CDR2 SNEGSKA (reference sequence). The CDR3 has 11 residues. CDR3 in DNA: TGCAGTGCTAGGAAGGTCGGGGAGCTGTTTTTT. This encodes CSARKVGELFF.

The chain recombines TRBV4-1 with TRBJ2-1; 11 bases fit TRBD2. Per the germline V gene, CDR1 is MGHRA and CDR2 is YSYEKL. The CDR3 contains 18 residues. Trimming at V came to 3 bases and at J to 0 bases, leaving 7 bases not matched to a gene. The CDR3 DNA sequence: TGCGCCAGCAGCCATGGCCTAGCGGGAGGTATCTCCTACAATGAGCAGTTCTTC. It codes for CASSHGLAGGISYNEQFF.

This chain connects TRBV7-3 to TRBJ2-1, with 11 nucleotides matching TRBD2. V shed 5 bases, J shed 9 bases, and the junction held 12 bases outside the gene matches. The germline V gene encodes CDR1 SGHTA and CDR2 FQGTGA. The CDR3 is 16 amino acids. Written as DNA, the CDR3 is TGTGCCAGCAGCGCCCAACTAGCGGGAGAAAGTAGTGAGCAGTTCTTC. Its protein product is CASSAQLAGESSEQFF.

The chain couples TRBV4-3 to TRBJ1-2, with 7 nucleotides matching TRBD1. This CDR3 has 16 amino acids. CDR1 LGHNA and CDR2 YSLEER come from the germline V gene. Losses at the gene ends were 1 base for V and 7 bases for J; bases not matched to a gene: 12. The CDR3 spells CASSQGTAGGTIGYTF. In DNA, the CDR3 is TGCGCCAGCAGCCAAGGTACTGCAGGGGGAACGATTGGCTACACCTTC.

This chain uses TRBV6-6 with TRBJ1-3; a possible D gene is TRBD1 (6 bases). V lost 7 bases and J 4 bases, leaving 17 bases between the germline ends. The CDR3 is 15 residues long. The germline V gene encodes CDR1 MNHNY and CDR2 SVGAGI (reference sequence). CDR3 amino acids: CASTITGTPGNTIYF. The CDR3 DNA is TGTGCCAGCACGATTACAGGGACCCCCGGAAACACCATATATTTT.

This chain connects TRBV2 to TRBJ2-3; a weak D match, TRBD1 (6 bases). Trimming took off 4 bases at V and 0 bases at J, with 11 bases between the two ends. CDR3 length: 15 amino acids. Per the germline V gene, CDR1 is SNHLY and CDR2 is FYNNEI. CDR3 DNA sequence: TGTGCCAGCAGTGGGGGGACAAGTAGCACAGATACGCAGTATTTT. This codes for CASSGGTSSTDTQYF.

CDR3 nucleotide sequence: TGTGCCAGTAGTATAGGAGGACTAGCAGGAGGTGAGCAGTTCTTC. This translates into CASSIGGLAGGEQFF. The chain joins TRBV19 to TRBJ2-1; 8 bases align to TRBD2. Trimming removed 1 base from V and 9 bases from J; junction bases left unmatched: 8. Germline CDR1 LNHDA, CDR2 SQIVND (reference sequence). The CDR3 has 15 residues.

J is TRBJ2-1 and V is TRBV7-2, with D maybe TRBD2 (5 bases). The V end lost 2 bases, the J end lost 8 bases, and 16 bases lay between the germline ends. This CDR3 region has 15 residues. Germline CDR1 reads SGHTA; CDR2 reads FQGNSA. CDR3 sequence reads: CASSLMASGSHEQFF. The CDR3 region has the DNA TGTGCCAGCAGCTTAATGGCCTCGGGATCGCATGAGCAGTTCTTC.

V gene TRBV7-2 combines with J gene TRBJ2-7; either TRBD1 or TRBD2 may supply D (5 bases each). V was cut by 3 bases and J by 5 bases, with 20 bases left in between. Per the germline V gene, CDR1 is SGHTA and CDR2 is FQGNSA. The CDR3 length is 16 residues. The DNA of the CDR3 is TGTGCCAGCAGCTTTACCGGGACGGCCACGTCGAACGAGCAGTACTTC. This translates into CASSFTGTATSNEQYF.

This clone was found a few times. The V gene is TRBV27, the J gene TRBJ2-1, with TRBD2 identical over 12 bases. The germline V gene has CDR1 MNHEY and CDR2 SMNVEV (reference sequence). J was trimmed by 9 bases and V by 5 bases; bases with no gene match: 11. The CDR3 runs to 16 residues. The CDR3 loop reads CASSPAGLAGSFEQFF. In DNA, the CDR3 is TGTGCCAGCAGTCCCGCAGGACTAGCGGGATCATTTGAGCAGTTCTTC.

This clone was found once. The gene calls are TRBV7-8 and TRBJ2-7; 14 positions match TRBD2. V shed 1 base and J 1 base; nucleotides not matched to a gene: 9. The CDR3 totals 19 residues. Germline V gene data show CDR1 as SGHVS and CDR2 as FQNEAQ. CDR3 residues: CASSLGGLAGGHTSYEQYF. The CDR3 DNA follows: TGTGCCAGCAGCTTAGGCGGACTAGCGGGAGGCCATACGTCCTACGAGCAGTACTTC.

The gene calls are TRBV27 and TRBJ2-7; no definite D call. The V gene's germline CDR1 is MNHEY and CDR2 SMNVEV (reference sequence). The ends were cut back, 6 bases at V and 0 bases at J, with 3 bases in the middle. This CDR3 is built from 11 residues. CDR3 coding DNA: TGTGCCAGCAGCCCCTCCTACGAGCAGTACTTC. It encodes CASSPSYEQYF.

This rearrangement joins TRBV30 to TRBJ1-2; D is uncertain. Germline V gene sequence: CDR1 GTSNPN, CDR2 SVGIG (reference sequence). The CDR3 is 13 residues long. Trimming took 1 base from V and 4 from J, leaving 10 bases between them. The CDR3 DNA reads as TGTGCCTGGAGTGAGGGCGCTATCTATGGCTACACCTTC. The encoded protein is CAWSEGAIYGYTF.

V is TRBV28 and J is TRBJ2-1; 7 bases are shared with TRBD1. This CDR3 region has 17 residues. J was trimmed by 4 bases and V by 5 bases; bases with no gene match: 14. Per the germline V gene, CDR1 is MDHEN and CDR2 is SYDVKM. The CDR3 DNA reads TGTGCCAGCAGTAGGGGGTCCGGGACAGACCCTTACAATGAGCAGTTCTTC. It yields the protein CASSRGSGTDPYNEQFF.

This rearrangement joins TRBV2 to TRBJ2-1, with TRBD2 as a possible D gene (5 bases). The ends were cut back, 7 bases at V and 4 bases at J, with 26 bases in the middle. Germline V gives CDR1 SNHLY, CDR2 FYNNEI. The CDR3 spans 18 residues. Here the CDR3 reads CASNGEKRPLSSYNEQFF. The CDR3 region has the DNA TGTGCCAGCAACGGAGAAAAGCGGCCCTTATCCTCTTACAATGAGCAGTTCTTC.

The chain links TRBV11-3 to TRBJ2-7; TRBD1 or TRBD2 may be the D gene (5 bases each). Germline V gives CDR1 SGHNT, CDR2 YENEEA. CDR3 length: 13 residues. V lost 3 bases to trimming and J lost 3 bases, with 9 bases between them. The CDR3 nucleotides read TGTGCCAGCAGCTTGGGACGGGTCTACGAGCAGTACTTC. Translated, it gives CASSLGRVYEQYF.

The chain employs TRBV5-4 and TRBJ1-1; no firm D call. The V and J ends lost 1 base and 0 bases respectively, with 10 bases between them. This CDR3 contains 15 residues. Germline CDR1 SGHNT, CDR2 YYREEE (reference sequence). CDR3 DNA: TGTGCCAGCAGCTTGCAGACCGGGTTGAACACTGAAGCTTTCTTT. This codes for CASSLQTGLNTEAFF.

This sequence joins TRBV30 and TRBJ2-6, with a weak D call TRBD2 (6 bases). Germline V CDR1 and CDR2: GTSNPN, SVGIG (reference sequence). The V end lost 3 bases, the J end lost 1 base, and 7 bases lay between the germline ends. The CDR3 is 14 amino acids. The CDR3 spells CAWSGTSGANVLTF. Written as DNA, the CDR3 is TGTGCCTGGAGCGGGACTTCTGGGGCCAACGTCCTGACTTTC.